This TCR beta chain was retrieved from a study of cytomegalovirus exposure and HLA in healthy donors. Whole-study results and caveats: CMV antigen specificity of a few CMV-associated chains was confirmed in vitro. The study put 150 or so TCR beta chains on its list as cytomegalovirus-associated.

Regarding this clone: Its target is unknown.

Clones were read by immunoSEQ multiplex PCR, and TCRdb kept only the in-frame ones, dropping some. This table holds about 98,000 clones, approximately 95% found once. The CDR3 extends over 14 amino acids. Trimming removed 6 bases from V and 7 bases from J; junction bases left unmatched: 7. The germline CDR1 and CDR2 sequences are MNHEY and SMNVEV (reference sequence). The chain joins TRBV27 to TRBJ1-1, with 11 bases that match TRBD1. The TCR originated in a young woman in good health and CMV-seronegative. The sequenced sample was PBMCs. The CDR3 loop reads CASSPRTGGGEAFF. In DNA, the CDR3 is TGTGCCAGCAGCCCCCGGACAGGGGGCGGTGAAGCTTTCTTT.